This paragraph covers one T cell receptor beta chain sequence. This record belongs to a study of blood T cell repertoires in COVID-19. The assay was immunoSEQ multiplex PCR, and TCRdb's table has in-frame clones only and misses some. Among 110,000 to 150,000 clones listed, more than 75% were seen once. The J segment lost 2 bases and the V segment lost 4 bases, leaving 5 bases of the junction unmatched. The CDR3 has 16 amino acids. CDR1 SGHRS and CDR2 YFSETQ come from the germline V gene. The sample was peripheral blood. V gene TRBV5-1 combines with J gene TRBJ2-7; TRBD2 aligns across 14 bases. This receptor was obtained from a woman in her 70s with COVID-19, enrolled during active disease. CDR3 amino acids: CASSTGTSGGPYEQYF. The DNA for the CDR3 is TGCGCCAGCAGCACGGGGACTAGCGGGGGACCCTACGAGCAGTACTTC.